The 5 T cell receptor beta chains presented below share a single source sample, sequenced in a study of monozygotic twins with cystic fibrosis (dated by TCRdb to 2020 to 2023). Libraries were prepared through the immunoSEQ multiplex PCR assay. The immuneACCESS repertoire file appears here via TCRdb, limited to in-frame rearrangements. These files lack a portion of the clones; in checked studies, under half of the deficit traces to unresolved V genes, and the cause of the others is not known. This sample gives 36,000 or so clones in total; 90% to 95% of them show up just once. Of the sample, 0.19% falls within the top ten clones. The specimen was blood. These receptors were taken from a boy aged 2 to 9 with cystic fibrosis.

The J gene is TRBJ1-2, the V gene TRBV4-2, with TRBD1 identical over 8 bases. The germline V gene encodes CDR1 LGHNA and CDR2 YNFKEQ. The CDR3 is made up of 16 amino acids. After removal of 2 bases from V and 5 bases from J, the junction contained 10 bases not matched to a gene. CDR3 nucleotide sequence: TGTGCCAGCAGCCAACCTCAGACAGGGGAAGGGTATGGCTACACCTTC. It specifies CASSQPQTGEGYGYTF.

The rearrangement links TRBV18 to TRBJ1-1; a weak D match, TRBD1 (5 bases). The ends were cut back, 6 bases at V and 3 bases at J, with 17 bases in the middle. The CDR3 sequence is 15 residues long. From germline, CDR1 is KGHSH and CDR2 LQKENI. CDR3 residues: CASSPGTFPYTEAFF. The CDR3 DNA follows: TGTGCCAGCTCGCCCGGGACCTTCCCTTACACTGAAGCTTTCTTT.

The CDR3 DNA reads TGTGCCAGCAGTGAGGACAGGGGGCTATATTCACCCCTCCACTTT. Encoded protein: CASSEDRGLYSPLHF. The gene calls are TRBV6-1 and TRBJ1-6; TRBD1 agrees at 11 bases. Germline lookup yields CDR1 MNHNS and CDR2 SASEGT. The CDR3 is 15 residues long. Germline trimming cut 3 bases from V and 8 bases from J; bases unmatched to any gene: 3.

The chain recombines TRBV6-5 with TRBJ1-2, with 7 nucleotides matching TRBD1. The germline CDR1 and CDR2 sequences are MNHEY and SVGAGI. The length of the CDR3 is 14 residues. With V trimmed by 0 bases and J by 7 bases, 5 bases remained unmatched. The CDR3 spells CASSYSGQASGYTF. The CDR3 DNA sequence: TGTGCCAGCAGTTACTCTGGACAGGCCTCTGGCTACACCTTC.

The CDR3 reads CASSTRADNEKLFF. The CDR3 DNA reads as TGTGCCAGCAGCACCCGGGCAGATAATGAAAAACTGTTTTTT. The V gene is TRBV6-5, the J gene TRBJ1-4; no definite D call. This CDR3 is 14 amino acids long. Germline values: CDR1 MNHEY, CDR2 SVGAGI. The V end was cut by 6 bases, the J end by 4 bases, with 12 bases between.